The 19 T cell receptor beta chains reported below all come from one sample, sequenced in a study of T-cell reconstitution after alpha-beta-depleted transplantation in children. The TCRbeta library was prepared with unique molecular identifiers. TCRdb re-called the PCR reads with MiXCR, one entry per CDR3 protein. Seen here are fewer than 550,000 distinct CDR3 sequences, approximately 10% observed once, and the top ten hold around 2%. The material sequenced was PBMCs, taken before TCRalphabeta/CD19-depleted stem cell transplant. The receptors here all came from a child aged 2 to 10 with inherited bone marrow failure, due to receive a stem cell transplant.

This clonotype showed up many times. The V call is TRBV3-1, the J call TRBJ1-4; possibly TRBD1 for D (6 bases). CDR1 and CDR2 from the germline V gene are LGHDT and YNNKEL (reference sequence). The CDR3 runs to 16 residues. Trimming left V 0 bases short and J 5 bases short, with 13 bases between. This chain's CDR3 is CASSQDADRPNEKLFF. The CDR3 DNA follows: TGTGCCAGCAGCCAAGATGCAGACAGGCCGAATGAAAAACTGTTTTTT.

This clonotype was seen ten or more times. The rearrangement joins TRBV10-3 to TRBJ1-2; D perhaps matches TRBD1 (5 bases). The germline CDR1 and CDR2 sequences are ENHRY and SYGVKD. Deletions cut 1 base from V and 5 bases from J, with 17 bases between. The CDR3 spans 16 residues. CDR3 nucleotide sequence: TGTGCCATCAGTGAGTTTTCAACCGACAGTGGATATGGCTACACCTTC. Amino acid sequence: CAISEFSTDSGYGYTF.

This clonotype was observed many times. V usage is TRBV7-9 and J usage is TRBJ2-1; D gene unclear. Germline V gene lookup returns CDR1 SEHNR and CDR2 FQNEAQ (reference sequence). This CDR3 region has 14 residues. Trimming cost V 4 bases and J 0 bases, with 7 bases left between them. Written as DNA, the CDR3 is TGTGCCAGCAGCTACGAAACCTCCTACAATGAGCAGTTCTTC. Translation gives CASSYETSYNEQFF.

This clonotype was seen at least ten times. The chain is built from TRBV27 and TRBJ1-1, with D unclear. Trimming took off 9 bases at V and 0 bases at J, with 17 bases between the two ends. Germline V gene lookup returns CDR1 MNHEY and CDR2 SMNVEV (reference sequence). The CDR3 consists of 15 residues. CDR3 DNA: TGTGCCAGGGGGTTTGGGAAGCCTTTGAACACTGAAGCTTTCTTT. This codes for CARGFGKPLNTEAFF.

This clonotype was observed many times. This sequence joins TRBV19 and TRBJ1-1; D remains unclear. Germline V gene sequence: CDR1 LNHDA, CDR2 SQIVND (reference sequence). CDR3 length: 12 residues. Deletions cut 7 bases from V and 1 base from J, with 7 bases between. CDR3 bases: TGTGCCAGTACCGAGAAGAACACTGAAGCTTTCTTT. This codes for CASTEKNTEAFF.

This clonotype was observed many times. The chain links TRBV20-1 to TRBJ1-6, with 7 bases identical to TRBD1. The trim removed 2 bases at V and 4 bases at J, leaving 5 bases unmatched. CDR3 length: 15 residues. CDR1 and CDR2 from the germline V gene are DFQATT and SNEGSKA (reference sequence). The CDR3 loop is CSARSGQLYNSPLHF. The CDR3 coding sequence is TGCAGTGCTAGATCGGGACAGTTATATAATTCACCCCTCCACTTT.

The CDR3: CASSYKLRSPLHF. As DNA, the CDR3 is TGTGCCAGCAGTTACAAGTTGCGGTCACCCCTCCACTTT. The chain links TRBV28 to TRBJ1-6; no definite D call. The CDR3 totals 13 residues. Germline V gene lookup returns CDR1 MDHEN and CDR2 SYDVKM. V lost 4 bases, J lost 10 bases, and 11 bases lay in between.

This clonotype appeared many times. V gene TRBV28 combines with J gene TRBJ1-2; D remains ambiguous. Germline CDR1 and CDR2: MDHEN and SYDVKM. Deletions cut 3 bases from V and 4 bases from J, with 15 bases between. CDR3 size: 15 residues. The CDR3 here is CASSFTLSVSYGYTF. Written as DNA, the CDR3 is TGTGCCAGCAGTTTCACTTTGTCCGTCTCCTATGGCTACACCTTC.

The table lists this clonotype with many counts. The CDR3 sequence is CASSPGLAGDEQFF. CDR3 in DNA: TGCGCCAGCAGCCCAGGACTAGCGGGAGATGAGCAGTTCTTC. This chain links TRBV5-1 with TRBJ2-1; TRBD2 matches 13 bases. J was trimmed by 8 bases and V by 4 bases; bases with no gene match: 3. Germline-derived CDR1 and CDR2 are SGHRS and YFSETQ. The CDR3 length is 14 residues.

In regard to this clonotype: A read error may explain this, as a much larger clone is one base away. The genes are TRBV20-1 and TRBJ2-1, with 9 positions matching TRBD2. This CDR3 comprises 11 residues. The germline V gene has CDR1 DFQATT and CDR2 SNEGSKA (reference sequence). The chain's CDR3 is CSAGTSYDQFF. CDR3 sequence (DNA): TGCAGTGCTGGGACTAGCTATGACCAGTTCTTC.

In its sample, this clonotype was seen many times. The chain joins TRBV6-1 to TRBJ2-2; 7 bases fit TRBD1. CDR1 and CDR2 (germline): MNHNS, SASEGT. With V trimmed by 2 bases and J by 1 base, 4 bases remained unmatched. The CDR3 length is 16 residues. CDR3 residues: CASSESPGGNTGELFF. For the CDR3, the DNA is TGTGCCAGCAGTGAATCACCAGGGGGGAACACCGGGGAGCTGTTTTTT.

This clonotype was counted at least ten times. V gene TRBV24-1 combines with J gene TRBJ2-3, with 7 nucleotides matching TRBD2. Trimming took 9 bases from V and 3 from J; bases not matched to a gene: 2. The CDR3 sequence is 12 residues long. Germline values: CDR1 KGHDR, CDR2 SFDVKD. CDR3 nucleotide sequence: TGTGCCACCGCGGGGGAGACAGATACGCAGTATTTT. Its protein is CATAGETDTQYF.

At least ten counts were recorded for this clonotype. J is TRBJ2-7 and V is TRBV20-1; TRBD2 matches 9 bases. This CDR3 is built from 13 residues. The germline gives CDR1 DFQATT, CDR2 SNEGSKA (reference sequence). Losses at the gene ends were 6 bases for V and 2 bases for J; bases not matched to a gene: 5. The CDR3 here is CSARSGRPYEQYF. For the CDR3, the DNA is TGCAGTGCCCGTAGCGGGAGACCCTACGAGCAGTACTTC.

This clonotype was detected ten times or more. The chain is built from TRBV7-9 and TRBJ2-7, with TRBD2 matching 11 bases. Trimming removed 1 base from V and 1 base from J; junction bases left unmatched: 3. CDR3 length equals 16 residues. Germline V lookup: CDR1 SEHNR, CDR2 FQNEAQ (reference sequence). The CDR3 DNA sequence: TGTGCCAGCAGCTTAGGGCTAGCGGGAGGTTCCTACGAGCAGTACTTC. Amino acid sequence: CASSLGLAGGSYEQYF.

This clonotype was counted many times. CDR3 sequence: CASSPWLAGGRGETQYF. CDR3 coding DNA: TGTGCCAGCAGCCCCTGGCTAGCGGGAGGGAGGGGGGAGACCCAGTACTTC. The V call is TRBV6-1, the J call TRBJ2-5, with 12 bases that match TRBD2. J lost 5 bases, V lost 6 bases, and 13 bases had no gene match. The CDR3 contains 17 residues. CDR1 is MNHNS, CDR2 SASEGT, per germline.

This clonotype was seen repeatedly, ten times or more. The chain combines TRBV12-3 or TRBV12-4 with TRBJ1-2, with 10 bases identical to TRBD1. The CDR3 sequence is 14 residues long. J was trimmed by 5 bases and V by 3 bases; bases with no gene match: 3. The CDR3 sequence: CASSFGQGGYGYTF. CDR3 coding DNA: TGTGCCAGCAGTTTTGGACAGGGGGGATATGGCTACACCTTC.

This clonotype was found many times. The gene calls are TRBV4-3 and TRBJ1-3, with D possibly being TRBD1 (6 bases). V lost 4 bases and J 4 bases, leaving 14 bases between the germline ends. Germline CDR1 is LGHNA and CDR2 is YSLEER. The CDR3 totals 15 residues. The CDR3 is CASSPGRGGGNTIYF. The CDR3 nucleotides are TGCGCCAGCAGCCCCGGCCGGGGGGGCGGAAACACCATATATTTT.

This clonotype was observed a few times. The chain joins TRBV7-2 to TRBJ1-1, with no clear D. V was shortened by 2 bases and J by 1 base, with 8 bases between the two germline ends. Germline CDR1 reads SGHTA; CDR2 reads FQGNSA. This CDR3 spans 14 amino acids. In nucleotides, the CDR3 is TGTGCCAGCAGCTTACGGTCAAAGAACACTGAAGCTTTCTTT. Amino acid sequence: CASSLRSKNTEAFF.

This clonotype was seen at least ten times. The chain employs TRBV4-3 and TRBJ1-2; D unclear. The CDR3 runs 13 residues. The germline CDR1 and CDR2 sequences are LGHNA and YSLEER. V was clipped by 4 bases and J by 8 bases, with 14 bases between them. The CDR3 DNA is TGCGCCAGCAGCCTCGACATCGCGGGGGGCTACACCTTC. It translates to CASSLDIAGGYTF.